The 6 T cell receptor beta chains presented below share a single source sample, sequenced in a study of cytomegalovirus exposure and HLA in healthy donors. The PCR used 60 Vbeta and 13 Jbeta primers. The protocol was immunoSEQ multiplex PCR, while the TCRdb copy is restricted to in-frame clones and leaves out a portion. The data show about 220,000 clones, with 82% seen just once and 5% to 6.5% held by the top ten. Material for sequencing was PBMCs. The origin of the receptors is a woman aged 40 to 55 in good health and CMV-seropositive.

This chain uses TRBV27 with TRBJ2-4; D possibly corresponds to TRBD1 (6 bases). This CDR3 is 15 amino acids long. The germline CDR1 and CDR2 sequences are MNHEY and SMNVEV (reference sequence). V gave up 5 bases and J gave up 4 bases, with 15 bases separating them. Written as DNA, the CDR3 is TGTGCCAGCAGTCCCCGGGACACTCTAAAAAACATTCAGTACTTC. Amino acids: CASSPRDTLKNIQYF.

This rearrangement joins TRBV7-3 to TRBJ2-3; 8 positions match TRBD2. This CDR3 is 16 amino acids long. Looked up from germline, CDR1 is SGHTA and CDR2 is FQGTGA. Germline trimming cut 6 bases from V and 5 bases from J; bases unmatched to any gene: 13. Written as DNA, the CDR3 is TGTGCCAGCAGTCTAACAGATAGCGGGAATGGAGATACGCAGTATTTT. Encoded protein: CASSLTDSGNGDTQYF.

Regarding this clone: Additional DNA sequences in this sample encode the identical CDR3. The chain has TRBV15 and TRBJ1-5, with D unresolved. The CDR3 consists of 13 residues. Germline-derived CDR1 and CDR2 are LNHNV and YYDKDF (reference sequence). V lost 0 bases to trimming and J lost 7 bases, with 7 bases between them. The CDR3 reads CATSRDLGQPQHF. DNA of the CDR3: TGTGCCACCAGCAGAGATCTAGGCCAGCCCCAGCATTTT.

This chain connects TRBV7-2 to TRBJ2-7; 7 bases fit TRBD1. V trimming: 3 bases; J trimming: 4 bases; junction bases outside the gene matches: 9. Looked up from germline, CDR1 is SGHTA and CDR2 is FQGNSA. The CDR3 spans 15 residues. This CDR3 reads CASSFAGTVIYEQYF. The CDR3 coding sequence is TGTGCCAGCAGCTTCGCCGGGACAGTAATTTACGAGCAGTACTTC.

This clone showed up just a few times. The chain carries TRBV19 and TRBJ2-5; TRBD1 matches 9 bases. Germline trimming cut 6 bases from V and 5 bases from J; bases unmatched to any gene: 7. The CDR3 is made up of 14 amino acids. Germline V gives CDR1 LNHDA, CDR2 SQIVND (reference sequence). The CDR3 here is CASSGTGFEETQYF. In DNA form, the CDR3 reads TGTGCCAGTAGCGGGACAGGGTTTGAGGAGACCCAGTACTTC.

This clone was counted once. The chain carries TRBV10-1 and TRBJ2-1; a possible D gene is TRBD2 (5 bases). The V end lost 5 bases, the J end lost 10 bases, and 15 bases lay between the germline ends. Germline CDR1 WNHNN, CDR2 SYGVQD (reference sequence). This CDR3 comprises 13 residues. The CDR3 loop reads CASSSPSRGEQFF. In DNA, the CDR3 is TGCGCCAGCAGTTCGCCGAGCCGGGGAGAGCAGTTCTTC.